The clone carrying this TCR beta chain was counted a few times. The CDR3 is made up of 15 amino acids. Germline V CDR1 and CDR2: MNHEY, SVGEGT. V dropped 6 bases and J dropped 6; count of bases not matched to a gene: 10. The data derive from a study of T cells after yellow fever vaccination. TCRdb reprocessed the 5' RACE reads with MiXCR, giving one entry per CDR3 protein. The sample consists of over 250,000 distinct CDR3 sequences, 4.1% of them appearing once. This sequence joins TRBV6-2 or TRBV6-3 and TRBJ2-2; 7 bases align to TRBD1. The sample was PBMCs, taken 5 days after the yellow fever booster vaccination. This clonotype originated in a man between 18 and 35 years old who received the YFV17D yellow fever vaccine. The CDR3 DNA reads TGTGCCAGCAGCGAAGACAGGGTATTAGCCGGGGAGCTGTTTTTT. It yields the protein CASSEDRVLAGELFF.